This T cell receptor (beta chain) originates from a study of blood T cells in healthy people across ages. A second PCR of 7 to 11 cycles used a sample-barcoded 5' primer and a J-beta primer mix. Tagging of each cDNA molecule was performed by a template-switch adaptor with 12 random nucleotides. In TCRdb, the 5' RACE reads were re-called with MiXCR into one record per CDR3 protein. The profile shows 550,000 to 700,000 distinct CDR3 sequences, 27% of them singletons. Per the germline V gene, CDR1 is MDHEN and CDR2 is SYDVKM. The germline V and J ends were trimmed by 2 bases and 0 bases, with 5 bases remaining between them. The CDR3 covers 13 residues. Findings and limits, study-wide: Possibly confounding the expanded clonotype changes was the fact that donor CMV status was unknown. TCR beta diversity was tightly associated with the proportion of naive T cells. A greater number of naive CD4+ cells and higher diversity distinguished long-lived donors from aged donors.

This clonotype has a handful of counts. Its antigen is as yet unknown. The receptor was derived from a woman in her 70s in good health. The sample comprised blood. This chain links TRBV28 with TRBJ2-7; D remains unclear. This chain's CDR3 is CASSLPASYEQYF. In nucleotides, the CDR3 is TGTGCCAGCAGTTTACCAGCCTCCTACGAGCAGTACTTC.